A selection of T cell receptor beta chains follows, all from one sample in a study of blood T cell repertoires in COVID-19. Profiling relied on immunoSEQ multiplex PCR, and the TCRdb table lists in-frame clones only, not all of them. The sample includes roughly 230,000 clones, over 65% of them seen just once. Input material: PBMCs or T cells enriched from blood (not recorded which). These receptors were taken from a woman in her sixties who had recovered from COVID-19. The CDR3 runs from the conserved cysteine through the conserved F or W.

>TRBJ2-7|TRBV7-9
CASSLVASVEQYF
>TRBJ1-1|TRBV6-5
CASSQQGAGAEAFF
>TRBJ1-1|TRBV19
CASSFDREVTEAFF
>TRBJ1-1|TRBV7-8
CASSPIKEGRKDTEAFF
>TRBJ1-2|TRBV10-1
CASSALDRSYGYTF
>TRBJ2-5|TRBV19
CASSIGGGAGETQYF
>TRBJ2-1|TRBV5-1
CASSPRSPEQFF
>TRBJ2-3|TRBV6-6
CASSYTVSTDTQYF
>TRBJ2-1|TRBV4-1
CASSQEGGSSSYNEQFF
>TRBJ1-2|TRBV6-5
CASSYSSRNYGYTF
>TRBJ2-2|TRBV18
CASSPPGTGYTGELFF
>TRBJ1-4|TRBV21-1
CASSKPGSATNEKLFF
>TRBJ2-7|TRBV7-2
CASSTGTSGSYEQYF
>TRBJ1-1|TRBV30
CAWSTDASLGTEAFF
>TRBJ1-2|TRBV29-1
CSVEKGANYGYTF
>TRBJ2-1|TRBV12-3/TRBV12-4
CASTLGVNEQFF
>TRBJ2-7|TRBV15
CATSRDRPSGLSYEQYF
>TRBJ1-4|TRBV5-5
CASSLAGNEKLFF
>TRBJ2-2|TRBV25-1
CASSDIQGGSTGELFF
>TRBJ2-1|TRBV3-1/TRBV3-2
CASSRLISGVKNEQFF
>TRBJ2-1|TRBV16
CASSQSGDGLRFF
>TRBJ1-1|TRBV5-1
CASSLQGAGRGGGTEAFF
>TRBJ2-2|TRBV27
CASSTDRGRNTGELFF
>TRBJ1-1|TRBV7-8
CASSSLWNTEAFF
>TRBJ2-1|TRBV7-9
CASSSLAGGPTNEQFF
>TRBJ1-1|TRBV18
CASSNDRATEAFF
>TRBJ2-5|TRBV29-1
CSVVAAYQETQYF